Following are 10 T cell receptor beta chains from one sample sequenced in a study of early T cells in non-severe SARS-CoV-2 infection. TCRdb reanalysed the 5' RACE reads using MiXCR and keeps one entry per CDR3 protein. The sample carries 55,000 to 75,000 distinct CDR3 sequences, 12% recorded once. Sequenced material: whole blood. The receptor source for this set is an adult who was a healthcare worker with PCR-confirmed SARS-CoV-2 infection or an uninfected control (not recorded which).

This clonotype has just a few counts. The chain combines TRBV7-6 with TRBJ2-3; D unclear. Trimming took off 3 bases at V and 3 bases at J, with 10 bases between the two ends. The CDR3 sequence is 14 residues long. CDR1 SGHVS and CDR2 FNYEAQ come from the germline V gene. The CDR3, as DNA: TGTGCCAGCAGCTTGGAGTCAGCTACAGATACGCAGTATTTT. Encoded protein: CASSLESATDTQYF.

This clonotype was recorded many times. The chain combines TRBV20-1 with TRBJ2-7; D assignment may be TRBD1 or TRBD2 (7 bases each). This CDR3 spans 15 amino acids. The germline V gene encodes CDR1 DFQATT and CDR2 SNEGSKA (reference sequence). The V end was cut by 0 bases, the J end by 4 bases, with 16 bases between. The CDR3 sequence is CSARDPTGRGYEQYF. The CDR3 DNA is TGCAGTGCTAGAGACCCGACAGGGAGGGGATACGAGCAGTACTTC.

This clonotype came up a few times. This chain joins TRBV12-3 or TRBV12-4 and TRBJ1-2; TRBD1 matches 8 bases. The trim removed 8 bases at V and 7 bases at J, leaving 9 bases unmatched. The CDR3 runs 13 residues. The CDR3: CASAAGRGLGYTF. CDR3 nucleotides: TGTGCCAGCGCTGCGGGCAGGGGGCTTGGCTACACCTTC.

This clonotype occurred a few times. The V gene is TRBV11-2, the J gene TRBJ2-7; perhaps TRBD2 as D (6 bases). With 5 bases removed from V and 3 bases from J, the gap between germline ends came to 20 bases. The CDR3 length is 16 residues. Germline V lookup: CDR1 SGHAT, CDR2 FQNNGV. Here the CDR3 DNA reads TGTGCCAGCAGCCACGGGTTATGGACTACGAACTACGAGCAGTACTTC. This encodes CASSHGLWTTNYEQYF.

The sample holds many counts of this clonotype. The rearrangement links TRBV7-2 to TRBJ2-5; D is unclear. V was shortened by 1 base and J by 8 bases, with 11 bases between the two germline ends. The CDR3 consists of 13 residues. CDR1 is SGHTA and CDR2 is FQGNSA in the germline V gene. CDR3 region: CASSLGRENTQYF. The CDR3 DNA sequence: TGTGCCAGCAGCTTAGGTCGAGAGAATACCCAGTACTTC.

CDR3 nucleotide sequence: TGTGCCAGCAGTTTACGCGGGTGGGGGACTCGCTACGAGCAGTACTTC. Its translation is CASSLRGWGTRYEQYF. The genes are TRBV27 and TRBJ2-7; tentatively, D is TRBD2 (6 bases). V was shortened by 2 bases and J by 3 bases, with 17 bases between the two germline ends. This CDR3 is 16 amino acids long. The germline V gene has CDR1 MNHEY and CDR2 SMNVEV (reference sequence).

The rearrangement uses TRBV29-1 and TRBJ2-1; TRBD1 aligns across 8 bases. J lost 9 bases, V lost 3 bases, and 10 bases had no gene match. This CDR3 contains 14 residues. Germline V gene lookup returns CDR1 SQVTM and CDR2 ANQGSEA. CDR3 residues: CSVDWQGARGEQFF. The CDR3 DNA follows: TGCAGCGTTGATTGGCAGGGGGCGCGGGGTGAGCAGTTCTTC.

This clonotype turned up a few times. The chain uses TRBV3-1 and TRBJ1-3; TRBD1 is a possible D gene (6 bases). Trimming took 1 base from V and 7 from J, leaving 8 bases between them. Germline CDR1 reads LGHDT; CDR2 reads YNNKEL (reference sequence). CDR3 length: 13 amino acids. The CDR3 coding sequence is TGTGCCAGCAGCCAAGTGGACAGTAACACCATATATTTT. This encodes CASSQVDSNTIYF.

The table lists this clonotype with a few counts. The gene calls are TRBV15 and TRBJ1-4; 8 bases are shared with TRBD1. Trimming removed 5 bases from V and 5 bases from J; junction bases left unmatched: 7. Germline V gives CDR1 LNHNV, CDR2 YYDKDF (reference sequence). This CDR3 spans 15 amino acids. CDR3 sequence: CATSPRRTGNEKLFF. In DNA, the CDR3 is TGTGCCACCAGCCCCCGCAGGACAGGGAATGAAAAACTGTTTTTT. Full variable domain (remainder filled in from reference TRBV15 and TRBJ1-4): DAMVIQNPRYQVTQFGKPVTLSCSQTLNHNVMYWYQQKSSQAPKLLFHYYDKDFNNEADTPDNFQSRRPNTSFCFLDIRSPGLGDTAMYLCATSPRRTGNEKLFFGSGTQLSVL.

This clonotype was counted at least ten times. At one of its ends the junction is not consistent with the germline gene, which may arise from a read error. The J gene is TRBJ1-2, the V gene TRBV7-7; D might be TRBD1 (5 bases). Germline V lookup: CDR1 SSHAT, CDR2 FNYEAQ (reference sequence). This CDR3 contains 14 residues. The CDR3 loop is CASSPGQANYGYTF. The CDR3 DNA sequence: TGTGCTAGCAGCCCCGGACAAGCCAACTATGGCTACACCTTC.